What follows are 28 T cell receptor beta chains derived from one specimen sequenced in a study of regulatory T cells in long-lasting Graves disease. The sample's time point: newly diagnosed GD, antithyroid drugs for less than 3 months. Researchers made the TCR library from RNA that was extracted from PBMCs. Relying on iRepertoire HTBI primers and Arm-PCR of CDR3 regions, the team built TCR beta libraries. TCRdb processed the multiplex PCR reads anew with MiXCR; each CDR3 protein has one entry. The repertoire holds about 540,000 distinct CDR3 sequences, 13% seen once, with approximately 9.3% in the top ten. This sample also belongs to another study, concerning T cells in Graves' hyperthyroidism and ophthalmopathy.

Sample: peripheral blood mononuclear cells (PBMCs), taken at new diagnosis, from a patient treated with antithyroid drugs. The receptors originated from a man aged 25-45 years with Graves disease.

Remarks on this clonotype: A far larger clone is only one base removed, so a read error is likely. J is TRBJ2-3 and V is TRBV7-2, with D possibly being TRBD2 (5 bases). The better agreement between TRBJ2-5 and the DNA end casts doubt on the J call. Germline assignment: CDR1 SGHTA and CDR2 FQGNSA. This CDR3 is 13 amino acids long. The CDR3 sequence: CASSLMQKEAQYF. CDR3 DNA sequence: TGTGCCAGCAGCTTAATGCAGAAGGAGGCCCAGTACTTC.

The chain uses TRBV10-3 and TRBJ2-1; D not resolved. Trimming took 4 bases from V and 0 from J, leaving 13 bases between them. Germline assignment: CDR1 ENHRY and CDR2 SYGVKD. CDR3 size: 16 residues. The CDR3: CAISAVARGSYNEQFF. As DNA, the CDR3 is TGTGCCATCAGTGCAGTCGCCCGTGGCTCCTACAATGAGCAGTTCTTC.

This clonotype is a singleton in its sample. V and J are TRBV20-1 and TRBJ2-6; D is undetermined. CDR3 size: 13 residues. Germline assignment: CDR1 DFQATT and CDR2 SNEGSKA (reference sequence). With 4 bases removed from V and 8 bases from J, the gap between germline ends came to 12 bases. CDR3 sequence: CSATSPAPNVLTF. The CDR3 coding sequence is TGCAGTGCTACCTCCCCAGCCCCCAACGTCCTGACTTTC.

This clonotype was seen many times. This chain links TRBV5-1 with TRBJ2-5; D is possibly TRBD1 or TRBD2 (5 bases each). The CDR3 is 15 amino acids. V dropped 4 bases and J dropped 1 base, with 14 bases sitting between them. Germline values: CDR1 SGHRS, CDR2 YFSETQ. CDR3 sequence: CASSRYGAFQETQYF. CDR3 DNA: TGCGCCAGCAGCCGCTACGGGGCGTTCCAAGAGACCCAGTACTTC.

This clonotype was seen repeatedly, ten times or more. This chain connects TRBV12-3 or TRBV12-4 to TRBJ2-7; no definite D call. The V gene lost 6 bases and the J gene lost 4 bases, with 10 bases spanning the gap. This CDR3 contains 12 residues. For the CDR3, the DNA is TGTGCCAGCAGCCACCGGGTTTACGAGCAGTACTTC. Translation gives CASSHRVYEQYF.

At least ten counts were recorded for this clonotype. The CDR3 DNA reads as TGTGCCTGGACCATTAGGGGGAAAGATGAGCAGTTCTTC. It codes for CAWTIRGKDEQFF. The rearrangement joins TRBV30 to TRBJ2-1, with a tentative D call TRBD1 (6 bases). This CDR3 has 13 residues. Per germline, CDR1 GTSNPN and CDR2 SVGIG (reference sequence). The V and J ends lost 4 bases and 8 bases respectively, with 15 bases between them.

This clonotype occurred many times. The rearrangement joins TRBV20-1 to TRBJ1-5; the match to TRBD1 covers 7 bases. The V gene end was trimmed by 4 bases and the J gene end by 7 bases; junction bases not matched to a gene: 7. The CDR3 has 13 amino acids. Germline CDR1 and CDR2: DFQATT and SNEGSKA (reference sequence). For the CDR3, the DNA is TGCAGTGCTACTGACAGGGTCCTCCAGCCCCAGCATTTT. This sequence encodes CSATDRVLQPQHF.

The rearrangement links TRBV29-1 to TRBJ2-3, with D unresolved. V dropped 8 bases and J dropped 10 bases, with 16 bases sitting between them. Germline V lookup: CDR1 SQVTM, CDR2 ANQGSEA. The CDR3 contains 11 residues. CDR3 sequence reads: CSIRSRPAQYF. For the CDR3, the DNA is TGCAGCATCCGAAGTAGGCCCGCGCAGTATTTT.

There are many counts of this clonotype. The rearrangement links TRBV12-3 or TRBV12-4 to TRBJ2-5, with D tentatively TRBD1 (5 bases). The CDR3 runs 13 residues. V lost 4 bases to trimming and J lost 3 bases, with 9 bases between them. The CDR3 nucleotides are TGTGCCAGCAGTTCGCCCAGGGAAGAGACCCAGTACTTC. It codes for CASSSPREETQYF.

At least ten counts were recorded for this clonotype. J is TRBJ2-7 and V is TRBV13; D may be TRBD1 (5 bases). The V and J ends lost 6 bases and 5 bases respectively, with 11 bases between them. The CDR3 extends over 12 amino acids. Germline-derived CDR1 and CDR2 are PRHDT and FYEKMQ (reference sequence). For the CDR3, the DNA is TGTGCCAGCAGTTTCCCAGGGAACGAGCAGTACTTC. Its protein product is CASSFPGNEQYF.

Ten or more counts support this clonotype. This chain links TRBV2 with TRBJ2-7; 8 nucleotides align to TRBD1. Germline V gene lookup returns CDR1 SNHLY and CDR2 FYNNEI. The V segment lost 8 bases and the J segment 6 bases; nucleotides outside the gene matches: 6. The length of the CDR3 is 12 residues. The CDR3 DNA is TGTGCCAGCGTCCAACAGGGGGGCGAGCAGTACTTC. Encoded protein: CASVQQGGEQYF.

This clonotype was counted at least ten times. This sequence joins TRBV18 and TRBJ2-7; D uncertain. Germline V lookup: CDR1 KGHSH, CDR2 LQKENI. This CDR3 comprises 12 residues. V shed 1 base and J shed 5 bases, with 6 bases lying between them. The CDR3 spells CASSPRFDEQYF. The CDR3 region has the DNA TGTGCCAGCTCACCACGGTTTGACGAGCAGTACTTC. Full variable domain (outside the CDR3, taken from reference TRBV18 and TRBJ2-7): NAGVMQNPRHLVRRRGQEARLRCSPMKGHSHVYWYRQLPEEGLKFMVYLQKENIIDESGMPKERFSAEFPKEGPSILRIQQVVRGDSAAYFCASSPRFDEQYFGPGTRLTVT.

This clonotype was picked up many times. V is TRBV2 and J is TRBJ2-2; no firm D call. CDR1 SNHLY and CDR2 FYNNEI come from the germline V gene. V lost 6 bases and J 7 bases, leaving 6 bases between the germline ends. CDR3 length: 11 residues. In nucleotides, the CDR3 is TGTGCCAGCAGAGAGATCGGGGAGCTGTTTTTT. Translation gives CASREIGELFF.

This clonotype was seen repeatedly, ten times or more. V is TRBV28 and J is TRBJ1-6, with 10 bases that match TRBD1. This CDR3 is built from 14 residues. V lost 4 bases to trimming and J lost 13 bases; unmatched junction nucleotides: 7. Germline values: CDR1 MDHEN, CDR2 SYDVKM. CDR3 sequence: CASSWGTGEYPLHF. DNA of the CDR3: TGTGCCAGCAGTTGGGGGACAGGGGAATATCCCCTCCACTTT.

This clonotype was detected ten times or more. The V gene is TRBV29-1, the J gene TRBJ2-7; possibly TRBD1 for D (5 bases). The CDR3 spans 12 residues. V was shortened by 3 bases and J by 1 base, with 7 bases between the two germline ends. Germline V gives CDR1 SQVTM, CDR2 ANQGSEA. The chain's CDR3 is CSVEAGSYEQYF. The CDR3, as DNA: TGCAGCGTTGAGGCAGGGTCCTACGAGCAGTACTTC.

Ten or more counts support this clonotype. The chain recombines TRBV5-1 with TRBJ2-1; either TRBD1 or TRBD2 may fit D (5 bases each). The CDR3 length is 12 residues. V dropped 8 bases and J dropped 8 bases, with 14 bases sitting between them. Germline values: CDR1 SGHRS, CDR2 YFSETQ. In DNA form, the CDR3 reads TGCGCCAGTGGCACTCAGGGAGATGAGCAGTTCTTC. Protein sequence: CASGTQGDEQFF. The full variable domain, completed using reference TRBV5-1 and TRBJ2-1, is KAGVTQTPRYLIKTRGQQVTLSCSPISGHRSVSWYQQTPGQGLQFLFEYFSETQRNKGNFPGRFSGRQFSNSRSEMNVSTLELGDSALYLCASGTQGDEQFFGPGTRLTVL.

The V and J genes are TRBV27 and TRBJ1-6; 10 bases fit TRBD1. This CDR3 contains 15 residues. V lost 6 bases to trimming and J lost 6 bases; unmatched junction nucleotides: 5. Per germline, CDR1 MNHEY and CDR2 SMNVEV (reference sequence). DNA of the CDR3: TGTGCCAGCAGCCGGGACAGGGGATCTAATTCACCCCTCCACTTT. Its protein is CASSRDRGSNSPLHF.

This clonotype turned up a few times. This chain connects TRBV5-6 to TRBJ2-3; tentative D call: TRBD1 (6 bases). The V gene lost 4 bases and the J gene lost 8 bases, with 17 bases spanning the gap. There are 14 residues in the CDR3. Germline CDR1 reads SGHDT; CDR2 reads YYEEEE. The CDR3 sequence: CASSPGQYKATQYF. CDR3 in DNA: TGTGCCAGCAGCCCCGGACAGTACAAGGCTACGCAGTATTTT.

Comment on this clonotype: This may arise from a read error, as a much more abundant clone is one base away. This chain joins TRBV11-2 and TRBJ1-1, with TRBD1 as a possible D gene (6 bases). The CDR3 totals 13 residues. Germline CDR1 is SGHAT and CDR2 is FQNNGV. Trimming took 5 bases from V and 4 from J, leaving 11 bases between them. CDR3 DNA sequence: TGTGCCAGCAGCAGGCAGGGGACCACTGAAGCTTTCTTT. Translating gives CASSRQGTTEAFF.

This clonotype was observed at least ten times. The V and J genes are TRBV9 and TRBJ2-1; no definite D call. Trimming took off 1 base at V and 5 bases at J, with 4 bases between the two ends. The CDR3 spans 12 residues. CDR1 is SGDLS, CDR2 YYNGEE, per germline. For the CDR3, the DNA is TGTGCCAGCAGCGTACGAAACAATGAGCAGTTCTTC. This translates into CASSVRNNEQFF.

This clonotype was picked up many times. V is TRBV27 and J is TRBJ1-2; D not certain. V was cut by 0 bases and J by 8 bases, with 10 bases left in between. Germline-derived CDR1 and CDR2 are MNHEY and SMNVEV (reference sequence). This CDR3 region has 13 residues. The CDR3 sequence: CASSLSMGVGYTF. The CDR3 DNA sequence: TGTGCCAGCAGTTTATCGATGGGCGTCGGCTACACCTTC.

J is TRBJ2-3 and V is TRBV7-9; 8 bases map to TRBD2. With 6 bases clipped from V and 0 bases from J, the junction kept 20 bases outside the gene matches. Germline CDR1 is SEHNR and CDR2 is FQNEAQ (reference sequence). The CDR3 is 20 amino acids. CDR3: CASSSLPRDLAGTSTDTQYF. The CDR3 DNA follows: TGTGCCAGCAGTTCACTCCCACGGGATCTAGCGGGCACGAGCACAGATACGCAGTATTTT.

This clonotype was recorded at least ten times. V is TRBV6-2 or TRBV6-3 and J is TRBJ2-1, with 10 nucleotides matching TRBD2. Germline CDR1 reads MNHEY; CDR2 reads SVGEGT. The CDR3 runs 16 residues. J lost 0 bases, V lost 6 bases, and 5 bases had no gene match. CDR3 in DNA: TGTGCCAGCAGCGGACTAGCGGACCTCTCCTACAATGAGCAGTTCTTC. Amino acids: CASSGLADLSYNEQFF.

The table lists this clonotype with many counts. This chain uses TRBV7-2 with TRBJ2-7; 10 nucleotides agree with TRBD2. CDR1 and CDR2 (germline): SGHTA, FQGNSA. This CDR3 contains 15 residues. The V gene end was trimmed by 1 base and the J gene end by 2 bases; junction bases not matched to a gene: 2. The CDR3: CASSLEAGGAYEQYF. The CDR3 coding sequence is TGTGCCAGCAGCTTAGAAGCGGGAGGGGCCTACGAGCAGTACTTC.

This clonotype was detected ten times or more. The CDR3 region has the DNA TGTGCCAGCAGTGATTCCGTCGGAGGGGGCTCCTACGAGCAGTACTTC. This gives the protein CASSDSVGGGSYEQYF. The gene calls are TRBV6-1 and TRBJ2-7; D may match TRBD1 or TRBD2 (6 bases each). This CDR3 comprises 16 residues. The germline V and J ends were trimmed by 3 bases and 0 bases, with 15 bases remaining between them. Germline V gene sequence: CDR1 MNHNS, CDR2 SASEGT.

Many counts were recorded for this clonotype. The chain has TRBV2 and TRBJ2-7; D gene unclear. The CDR3 is 13 amino acids. Per the germline V gene, CDR1 is SNHLY and CDR2 is FYNNEI. Deletions cut 3 bases from V and 2 bases from J, with 8 bases between. In DNA, the CDR3 is TGTGCCAGCAGTGAGGACCAGACCTACGAGCAGTACTTC. This gives the protein CASSEDQTYEQYF.

V usage is TRBV30 and J usage is TRBJ2-5; 9 bases fit TRBD2. Germline V lookup: CDR1 GTSNPN, CDR2 SVGIG (reference sequence). V lost 5 bases to trimming and J lost 6 bases; unmatched junction nucleotides: 13. The CDR3 is 15 amino acids. CDR3 sequence (DNA): TGTGCCTGGGGCTACCGTGGAGCGGGGGGAAAGACCCAGTACTTC. Amino acids: CAWGYRGAGGKTQYF.

This clonotype has at least ten counts. The chain uses TRBV11-3 and TRBJ2-5; no firm D call. The V end lost 5 bases, the J end lost 3 bases, and 16 bases lay between the germline ends. This CDR3 comprises 15 residues. The germline CDR1 and CDR2 sequences are SGHNT and YENEEA. CDR3 region: CASSLSFVGKETQYF. The CDR3 DNA is TGTGCCAGCAGCCTATCATTTGTGGGGAAAGAGACCCAGTACTTC.